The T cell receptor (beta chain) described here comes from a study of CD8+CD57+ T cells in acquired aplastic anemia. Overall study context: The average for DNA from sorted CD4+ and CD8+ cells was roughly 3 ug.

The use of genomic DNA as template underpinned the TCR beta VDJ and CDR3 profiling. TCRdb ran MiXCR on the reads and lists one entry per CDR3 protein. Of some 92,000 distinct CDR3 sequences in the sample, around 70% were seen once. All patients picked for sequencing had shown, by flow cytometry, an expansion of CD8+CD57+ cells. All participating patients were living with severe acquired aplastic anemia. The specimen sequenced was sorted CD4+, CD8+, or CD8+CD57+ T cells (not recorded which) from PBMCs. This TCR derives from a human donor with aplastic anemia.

The CDR3 DNA sequence: TGTGCCAGTAGTGATAGCGGGAGAGGGCTGGAGACCCAGTACTTC. It specifies CASSDSGRGLETQYF. The chain links TRBV19 to TRBJ2-5; TRBD2 matches at 9 bases. V trimming: 5 bases; J trimming: 5 bases; junction bases outside the gene matches: 9. This CDR3 has 15 amino acids. Germline CDR1 reads LNHDA; CDR2 reads SQIVND (reference sequence).